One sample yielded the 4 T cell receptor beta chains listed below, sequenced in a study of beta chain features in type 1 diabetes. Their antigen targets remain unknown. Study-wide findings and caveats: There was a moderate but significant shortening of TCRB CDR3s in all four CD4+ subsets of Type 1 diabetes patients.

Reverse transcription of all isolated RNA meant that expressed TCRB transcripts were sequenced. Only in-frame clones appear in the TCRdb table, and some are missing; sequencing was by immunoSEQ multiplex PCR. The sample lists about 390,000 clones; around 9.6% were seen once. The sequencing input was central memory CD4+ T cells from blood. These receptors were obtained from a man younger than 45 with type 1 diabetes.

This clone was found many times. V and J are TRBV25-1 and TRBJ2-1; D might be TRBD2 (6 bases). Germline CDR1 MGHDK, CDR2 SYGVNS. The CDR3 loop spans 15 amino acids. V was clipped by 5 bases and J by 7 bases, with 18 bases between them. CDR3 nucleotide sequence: TGTGCCAGCAGTACCAGCGGGCACGTACCTAATGAGCAGTTCTTC. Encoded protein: CASSTSGHVPNEQFF.

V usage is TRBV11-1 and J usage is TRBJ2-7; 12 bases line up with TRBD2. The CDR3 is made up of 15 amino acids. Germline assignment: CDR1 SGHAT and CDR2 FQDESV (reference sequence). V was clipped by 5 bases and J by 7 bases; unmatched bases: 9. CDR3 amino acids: CASSLMTSGRGEQYF. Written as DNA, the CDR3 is TGTGCCAGCAGCCTGATGACTAGCGGGAGAGGAGAGCAGTACTTC. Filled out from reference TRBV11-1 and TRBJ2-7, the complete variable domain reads EAEVAQSPRYKITEKSQAVAFWCDPISGHATLYWYRQILGQGPELLVQFQDESVVDDSQLPKDRFSAERLKGVDSTLKIQPAELGDSAMYLCASSLMTSGRGEQYFGPGTRLTVT.

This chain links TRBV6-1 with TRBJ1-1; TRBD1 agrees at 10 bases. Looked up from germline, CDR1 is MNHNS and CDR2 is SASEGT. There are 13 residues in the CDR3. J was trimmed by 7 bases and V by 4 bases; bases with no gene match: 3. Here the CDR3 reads CASSARDRGEAFF. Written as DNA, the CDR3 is TGTGCCAGCAGTGCCCGGGACAGGGGTGAAGCTTTCTTT.

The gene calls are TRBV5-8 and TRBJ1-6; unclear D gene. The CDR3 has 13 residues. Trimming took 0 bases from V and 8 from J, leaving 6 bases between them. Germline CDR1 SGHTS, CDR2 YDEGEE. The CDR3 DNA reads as TGTGCCAGCAGCTTGGATCGTGATTCACCCCTCCACTTT. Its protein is CASSLDRDSPLHF.